The 16 T cell receptor beta chains given below trace back to one sample, sequenced in a study of blood T cell repertoires in COVID-19. The protocol was immunoSEQ multiplex PCR, while the TCRdb copy is restricted to in-frame clones and leaves out a portion. This table has hundreds of thousands of clones, roughly 85% appearing once. Sequencing was carried out using peripheral blood. Receptor source: a middle-aged man with COVID-19, enrolled during active disease.

The chain joins TRBV5-1 to TRBJ2-5; 8 bases map to TRBD1. Trimming removed 2 bases from V and 3 bases from J; junction bases left unmatched: 3. This CDR3 comprises 14 residues. Germline values: CDR1 SGHRS, CDR2 YFSETQ. CDR3 in DNA: TGCGCCAGCAGCTTTGGACAGGGCAAAGAGACCCAGTACTTC. This translates into CASSFGQGKETQYF. The whole variable domain, remainder taken from reference TRBV5-1 and TRBJ2-5, is KAGVTQTPRYLIKTRGQQVTLSCSPISGHRSVSWYQQTPGQGLQFLFEYFSETQRNKGNFPGRFSGRQFSNSRSEMNVSTLELGDSALYLCASSFGQGKETQYFGPGTRLLVL.

The gene calls are TRBV6-2 or TRBV6-3 and TRBJ2-7, with D possibly being TRBD1 (5 bases). Germline-derived CDR1 and CDR2 are MNHEY and SVGEGT. This CDR3 has 14 residues. V was cut by 2 bases and J by 2 bases, with 10 bases left in between. The CDR3 nucleotides read TGTGCCAGCAGTTACCTCGACAGTCCCTACGAGCAGTACTTC. Translated, it gives CASSYLDSPYEQYF.

A single count supports this clone. The genes are TRBV7-3 and TRBJ2-1, with a weak D call TRBD2 (6 bases). The germline CDR1 and CDR2 sequences are SGHTA and FQGTGA. This CDR3 is 14 amino acids long. V lost 4 bases and J lost 12, with 19 bases in between. CDR3 sequence: CASSSGTGATTQFF. CDR3 nucleotides: TGTGCCAGCAGCTCAGGGACTGGGGCCACAACGCAGTTCTTC.

This chain links TRBV18 with TRBJ2-2; no firm D call. Germline CDR1 reads KGHSH; CDR2 reads LQKENI. The CDR3 is made up of 15 amino acids. Trimming removed 3 bases at V and 0 bases at J, with 8 bases between. CDR3 amino acids: CASSPTVANTGELFF. Written as DNA, the CDR3 is TGTGCCAGCTCACCTACAGTTGCGAACACCGGGGAGCTGTTTTTT.

This clone was observed once. The chain recombines TRBV24-1 with TRBJ2-5; 8 bases fit TRBD2. The junction had 14 bases not matched to a gene; V was cut back by 5 bases and J by 1 base. Germline-derived CDR1 and CDR2 are KGHDR and SFDVKD. The CDR3 is 18 residues long. The chain's CDR3 is CATSGRSGERGSQETQYF. Here the CDR3 DNA reads TGTGCCACCAGTGGTCGGTCGGGGGAGCGGGGGTCCCAAGAGACCCAGTACTTC.

The chain is built from TRBV30 and TRBJ2-1, with TRBD2 identical over 8 bases. V lost 5 bases, J lost 0 bases, and 0 bases stayed unmatched. Per germline, CDR1 GTSNPN and CDR2 SVGIG (reference sequence). The CDR3 has 13 residues. CDR3 residues: CAWGTSSYNEQFF. As DNA, the CDR3 is TGTGCCTGGGGGACTAGCTCCTACAATGAGCAGTTCTTC.

The chain has TRBV5-1 and TRBJ2-2; D is possibly TRBD2 (6 bases). V was clipped by 2 bases and J by 4 bases, with 12 bases between them. The CDR3 length is 15 residues. CDR1 SGHRS and CDR2 YFSETQ come from the germline V gene. CDR3 sequence reads: CASSLAGEVTGELFF. In DNA form, the CDR3 reads TGCGCCAGCAGCTTAGCCGGGGAGGTCACCGGGGAGCTGTTTTTT.

V usage is TRBV9 and J usage is TRBJ2-1; tentatively, D is TRBD1 (7 bases). This CDR3 has 13 residues. Trimming removed 6 bases from V and 9 bases from J, with 16 bases in between. Germline CDR1 is SGDLS and CDR2 is YYNGEE. The CDR3 DNA reads TGTGCCAGCAACCCCGCAGGGGGAGGTGAGCAGTTCTTC. Translation: CASNPAGGGEQFF.

The chain carries TRBV2 and TRBJ2-3; 7 bases fit TRBD1. Looked up from germline, CDR1 is SNHLY and CDR2 is FYNNEI. The CDR3 length is 17 residues. With 7 bases clipped from V and 0 bases from J, the junction kept 13 bases outside the gene matches. The CDR3 loop reads CASNIDRAHSSTDTQYF. The CDR3 nucleotides are TGTGCCAGCAATATCGACAGGGCACATTCTAGCACAGATACGCAGTATTTT.

This chain links TRBV19 with TRBJ1-3; a possible D gene is TRBD1 (5 bases). CDR3 length: 17 amino acids. The V end was cut by 2 bases, the J end by 0 bases, with 14 bases between. Germline values: CDR1 LNHDA, CDR2 SQIVND (reference sequence). This chain's CDR3 is CASSIFGSGGSGNTIYF. The DNA of the CDR3 is TGTGCCAGTAGTATATTTGGCAGCGGGGGCTCTGGAAACACCATATATTTT.

The chain carries TRBV4-2 and TRBJ2-5; a weak D match, TRBD2 (5 bases). Per the germline V gene, CDR1 is LGHNA and CDR2 is YNFKEQ. V was shortened by 0 bases and J by 4 bases, with 6 bases between the two germline ends. The CDR3 runs to 13 residues. As DNA, the CDR3 is TGTGCCAGCAGCCAAGATGGGAGAGAGACCCAGTACTTC. Translation gives CASSQDGRETQYF.

This chain links TRBV7-3 with TRBJ1-5; 8 positions agree with TRBD1. The CDR3 has 18 amino acids. V was clipped by 5 bases and J by 1 base; unmatched bases: 13. Germline CDR1 is SGHTA and CDR2 is FQGTGA. DNA for the CDR3: TGTGCCAGCAGCCTACAGACAGGGGTCTCAGGGAGCAATCAGCCCCAGCATTTT. Residues: CASSLQTGVSGSNQPQHF.

CDR3 loop: CATSADIGGLNTDTQYF. DNA of the CDR3: TGTGCCACCAGCGCAGATATAGGGGGACTAAACACAGATACGCAGTATTTT. The chain links TRBV15 to TRBJ2-3; D is possibly TRBD2 (7 bases). The CDR3 spans 17 residues. Germline lookup yields CDR1 LNHNV and CDR2 YYDKDF (reference sequence). Deletions cut 5 bases from V and 2 bases from J, with 20 bases between.

The V and J genes are TRBV11-2 and TRBJ2-6; weak D call: TRBD1 (6 bases). The CDR3 is made up of 15 amino acids. V gave up 5 bases and J gave up 4 bases, with 12 bases separating them. Germline CDR1 is SGHAT and CDR2 is FQNNGV. The DNA for the CDR3 is TGTGCCAGCAGCGACGGACAGTTCGGGGCCAACGTCCTGACTTTC. As protein: CASSDGQFGANVLTF.

V and J are TRBV25-1 and TRBJ2-7; 13 positions match TRBD2. V shed 10 bases and J 6 bases; nucleotides not matched to a gene: 3. Germline CDR1 is MGHDK and CDR2 is SYGVNS. The CDR3 is 12 residues long. The CDR3, as DNA: TGTGCCACGGGACTAGCGGGGCCCGAGCAGTACTTC. It specifies CATGLAGPEQYF.

The genes are TRBV6-2 or TRBV6-3 and TRBJ2-5, with D perhaps TRBD2 (6 bases). V gave up 7 bases and J gave up 4 bases, with 13 bases separating them. This CDR3 region has 13 residues. Per the germline V gene, CDR1 is MNHEY and CDR2 is SVGEGT. The CDR3 DNA sequence: TGTGCCAGCAATTATGGAGGGAGAGAGACCCAGTACTTC. This codes for CASNYGGRETQYF.